The present T cell receptor beta chain was sequenced within a study of cytomegalovirus exposure and HLA in healthy donors (dated by TCRdb to 2015 to 2018). Regarding the study in general: In an earlier analysis of some 550 of the donors, 250 to 350 Gb of sequence data and 100 million or so unique TCR beta sequences from about 190 million T cells were reported. Every discovery cohort repertoire had been produced on one sequencing platform. A later genetic analysis took genome-wide SNP genotypes for about 55% of the 666 donors and used that subset as a discovery cohort. Class I and class II HLA loci were covered by the typing at four-digit resolution. The number of typed donors differed by locus: about 620-630 for A, B, C, DRB1 and DQB1; 500 to 550 for DQA1; 606 for DPA1; and approximately 450 for DPB1. To study patterns of TCR occurrence, a later analysis re-analyzed previously published TCR beta repertoires from 600 to 750 donors and added high-resolution HLA genotyping. The later analysis used no new phenotypic data to find candidate immune exposures, relying instead on TCR beta sequences and their occurrence across donors. The study aimed to test whether cataloging public T cell receptors could reveal signatures of past pathogen exposure. To predict cytomegalovirus infection status, the study combined high-throughput TCR immunosequencing, statistical association of individual TCRs with disease status, and machine learning. In an earlier analysis of a few hundred of the donors, high-throughput TCR beta sequencing was used to judge whether each TCR beta V gene segment behaved as functional or pseudogenic. Approximately 310 gigabases of sequencing data and 70 million to 100 million unique TCR sequences made up an early release that covered under 750 HLA-typed donors. The study profiled the T cell repertoires of 550 to 700 subjects by immunosequencing and related them to cytomegalovirus serostatus. Donor age, sex, ethnicity and CMV serostatus were collected together with the repertoire data. A separate validation cohort of more than 100 different subjects was used in addition to the roughly 720-subject first cohort. Of the approximately 400 genotyped donors, over 80% were placed in the genetic ancestry cluster associated with self-reported Caucasian donors. Among about 360 genotyped donors of the cohort, an average of approximately 250,000 unique TCR beta nucleotide sequences were sequenced per donor, roughly 18% of them non-productive. Because of strong linkage in the cohort, roughly five DR-DQ haplotypes were treated as single units for association and clustering.

Library generation was performed with the immunoSEQ multiplex PCR assay. For the multiplex PCR, a mixture combining 60 forward primers for TCR Vbeta segments and 13 reverse primers for TCR Jbeta segments was used. Amplification of the CDR3 region of rearranged TCR beta genes was performed with a multiplex PCR assay on genomic DNA. The amplified TCR beta libraries were sequenced on the Illumina HiSeq System as 87-base-pair reads. The authors' analysis ran thus. A later analysis tallied tens of millions of unique TCR beta chains across the 666 repertoires, and about 12 million of those chains were shared by two or more donors. To remove PCR and sequencing errors, raw reads were error-corrected and collapsed into unique sequences using a nearest-neighbor algorithm that merged closely related sequences. To assign V, D and J gene segments, CDR3 sequences were aligned to IMGT reference sequences. For a sequence to be retained, a match of at least six nucleotides to both a V gene segment and a J gene segment was required. Rearrangements were classified as productive when the CDR3 lacked stop codons and remained in frame with V and J, and all other rearrangements were classified as non-productive. Following IMGT convention, CDR3 was defined as the stretch from the second conserved V-encoded cysteine up to the conserved J-encoded phenylalanine. The earlier analysis of some 580 of the donors excluded any sequence lacking an unambiguous match to a single V gene segment. In an earlier analysis of approximately 550 of the donors, V segments were called functional above 56.7% productive rearrangements and were called segregating when the between-donor standard deviation exceeded 5%. A statistical classification framework was built for diagnosing cytomegalovirus status from the catalog of TCR beta chain sequences. In a later analysis, TCR nucleotide sequences were compared against IMGT/GENE-DB human TR gene sequences so that V and J genes could be assigned. The TCRdist pipeline was used in a later analysis to assign CDR3 sequences and most-parsimonious VDJ recombination scenarios. In a later analysis, each TCR beta chain was defined by its CDR3 amino acid sequence together with its V-gene family, and reads without a unique V-gene family were excluded. As a way to deal with suspected cross-contamination and a sequencing artifact, a later analysis dropped roughly 620 nucleotide sequences that were highly shared and had low generation probability. In a later analysis, a clonal expansion index for each public chain was calculated from normalized within-repertoire ranks of inferred template counts. In a later analysis, generation probabilities were computed with a VDJ recombination model fitted to out-of-frame rearrangements, and the resulting probabilities were checked against IGoR. A later analysis scored TCR-TCR, TCR-HLA and TCR-CMV co-occurrence with hypergeometric tests, applying a repertoire-size bias correction to TCR pairs. To estimate false discovery rates, a later analysis permuted the HLA or CMV assignments 20 times. In a later analysis, co-occurring TCRs were grouped with DBSCAN, and TCRdist sequence similarity was added when clustering was performed within HLA-allele-positive subsets. Repertoires with fewer than 30,000 or more than 120,000 public chains, plus five repertoires with anomalous nucleotide sharing, were excluded from co-occurrence clustering. TCRdb took over this immuneACCESS table, retaining in-frame rearrangements with V and J assigned. Such tables are incomplete; in checked studies, under half of the missing clones stem from an unresolved V gene, and the remainder is unexplained. V and J calls and clone size are given by that table; D and trimming were obtained from the DNA. For this sample the table gives 200,000 to 250,000 clones, of which over 80% were detected only once. The ten largest clones take up more than 0.6% of the sample.

The research as a whole found: Three of the identified cytomegalovirus-associated TCR beta chains were confirmed in vitro to be specific for cytomegalovirus antigens. The authors suggested that the approach could potentially be generalized to other disease states and immunological phenotypes. Compared with equally common non-associated chains, HLA-associated TCR beta chains in a later analysis were more clonally expanded and had lower generation probabilities. In a later analysis, the rate of TCR association differed among HLA loci, with DRB1 alleles having the most associated TCRs and HLA-C alleles having the fewest. According to a later analysis, parvovirus B19, influenza, CMV and Epstein-Barr virus appeared linked to several top co-occurrence clusters. The sequencing pipeline was judged likely to have produced a cluster of highly shared sequence variants as a technical artifact. The earlier analysis of about 600 of the donors excluded some 16 rarely observed V segments, including chromosome 9 orphons, because counts were too low. Cytomegalovirus status was reported to be diagnosed by the classifier with high specificity and sensitivity in both the original and validation cohorts. The only immune exposure information available for the cohort was CMV serostatus. Most TCR sequences were seen in very few donors, while some public TCRs were found in many individuals. Presence/absence analyses assumed roughly uniform sequencing depth across donors, an assumption that may not hold. Broadly in line with IMGT annotations, most TCR beta V segments showed up in productive rearrangements about 87% or about 30% of the time in an earlier analysis of around 600 of the donors. V-gene and J-gene trimming of TCR beta chains was associated with a missense DCLRE1C variant in a later genetic analysis, and the association was replicated in an independent cohort. The cohort was sequenced for TCR beta chains only, and without alpha or paired-chain data the features that could be detected were limited. Strong co-occurrence of HLA alleles, especially DR and DQ, made assigning TCR associations to individual alleles difficult. A later analysis associated about 17,000 TCR beta sequences with specific HLA alleles at a false discovery rate of 0.05. Because some donors lacked HLA typing at each locus, the association tests relied only on the typed subset. Correlated functional status among segregating V segments might reflect linkage disequilibrium, but an unknown experimental factor could not be ruled out. Compared with the approximately 700-donor mean, donors in an Asian-associated ancestry cluster had fewer N-insertions in productive TCRs, according to a later genetic analysis. The 87-base-pair reads could not distinguish some IMGT-functional V segments, including TRBV6-2 and TRBV6-3, so those segments were excluded. A further reported finding was that TCR beta sequences accurately predicted the HLA-A and HLA-B alleles for most subjects in the first cohort. According to a later analysis, most CMV-associated TCR beta chains appeared to be HLA-restricted, and the HLA associations seemed to be driven largely by CMV exposure. The study gave a list of over 150 TCR beta chains associated with cytomegalovirus.

In total, approximately 700 healthy bone marrow donors made up the cohort. At the time of sampling, all cohort members were nominally healthy, though unrecorded immune exposures were likely present. The donor was CMV seronegative and was included in the group of about 350 seronegative cohort members. Every donor gave a peripheral blood sample, and the peripheral blood mononuclear cells from that sample were used for TCR beta sequencing. Genomic DNA was extracted from the blood cell samples with the Qiagen DNeasy Blood Extraction Kit. Of note for this clone: Its antigen is currently not known. Per-base quality was not reported, and no clone a single base away is much larger than it.

CDR1 and CDR2 are read off the germline V gene (reference sequence) as LNHDA and SQIVND. Trimming takes 5 bases off V and 5 bases off J; junction bases not matched to a gene: 9. The CDR3, cysteine through phenylalanine, is 16 amino acids long. The sequence is cut down to CDR3 DNA, 48 bases in frame from base 1. Material: PBMCs. The rearranged chain carries TRBV19 and TRBJ2-3; a stretch of 11 junction bases matches TRBD2. This sequence originates from a boy aged 2 to 10 in good health and CMV-seronegative. The nucleotides read TGTGCCAGTAGTCCCTTAGCGGGGGGGCAAGAAGATACGCAGTATTTT. Translated, this is CASSPLAGGQEDTQYF. The entire variable domain, with the stretches around the CDR3 drawn from the reference TRBV19 and TRBJ2-3 proteins, is DGGITQSPKYLFRKEGQNVTLSCEQNLNHDAMYWYRQDPGQGLRLIYYSQIVNDFQKGDIAEGYSVSREKKESFPLTVTSAQKNPTAFYLCASSPLAGGQEDTQYFGPGTRLTVL.